This TCR beta chain was recovered during a study of T-cell reconstitution after alpha-beta-depleted transplantation in children. The TCRbeta library incorporated unique molecular identifiers. TCRdb re-derived calls from the PCR reads in MiXCR, one entry per CDR3 protein. In the table there are fewer than 700,000 distinct CDR3 sequences, 10% to 15% of which are singletons. This clonotype has just a few counts. The antigen is undetermined. The CDR3 sequence is 16 residues long. Per germline, CDR1 DFQATT and CDR2 SNEGSKA (reference sequence). V lost 3 bases, J lost 2 bases, and 7 bases stayed unmatched. Points from the study as a whole: Among T cells one year after transplant, newly produced cells accounted for most counts and diversity.

Sequences were derived from PBMCs, mostly from graft donor cells, sampled 360 days after TCRalphabeta/CD19-depleted stem cell transplant. The rearrangement uses TRBV20-1 and TRBJ2-2, with 9 bases identical to TRBD1. The source is a male patient younger than 18 who had a stem cell transplant for acute myeloid leukemia, so the T cells may come from the graft donor. The CDR3 DNA sequence: TGCAGTGCTAGGACCCCGGGACAGGGAAACACCGGGGAGCTGTTTTTT. It is translated as CSARTPGQGNTGELFF.